One T cell receptor beta chain is described in this entry. V gave up 7 bases and J gave up 0 bases, with 25 bases separating them. This CDR3 has 18 amino acids. CDR1 SGHRS and CDR2 YFSETQ come from the germline V gene. The data belong to a study of blood T cell repertoires in COVID-19. Repertoires were generated with immunoSEQ multiplex PCR, while TCRdb's copy carries only in-frame clones and drops some. The data hold approximately 300,000 clones, with around 81% observed a single time. Sequenced input: peripheral blood. This rearrangement joins TRBV5-1 to TRBJ1-2; D possibly corresponds to TRBD1 (6 bases). This TCR was sampled from a woman in her forties or fifties with active or convalescent COVID-19. CDR3 bases: TGCGCCAGCTCCTTTGAGGGAGGGGCCAGGGGAGCTAACTATGGCTACACCTTC. It codes for CASSFEGGARGANYGYTF.